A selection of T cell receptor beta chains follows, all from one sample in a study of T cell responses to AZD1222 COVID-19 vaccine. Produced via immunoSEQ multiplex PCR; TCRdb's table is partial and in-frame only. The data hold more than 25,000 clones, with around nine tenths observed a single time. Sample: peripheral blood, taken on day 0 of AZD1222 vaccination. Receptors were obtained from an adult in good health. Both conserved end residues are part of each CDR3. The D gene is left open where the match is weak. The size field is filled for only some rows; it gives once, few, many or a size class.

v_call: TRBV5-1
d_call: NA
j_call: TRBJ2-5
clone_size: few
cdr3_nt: TGCGCCAGCAGCCCACAACCGGGACCAGGGGAGACCCAGTACTTC
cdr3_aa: CASSPQPGPGETQYF

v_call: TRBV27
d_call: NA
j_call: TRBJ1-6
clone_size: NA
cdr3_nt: TGTGCCAGCAGACCCCTAAGGGACACGAATTCACCCCTCCACTTT
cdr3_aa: CASRPLRDTNSPLHF

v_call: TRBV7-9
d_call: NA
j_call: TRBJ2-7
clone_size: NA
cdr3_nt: TGTGCCAGCAGCTTCGAGTACGAGCAGTACTTC
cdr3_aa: CASSFEYEQYF

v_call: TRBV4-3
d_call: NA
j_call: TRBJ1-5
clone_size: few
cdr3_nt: TGCGCCAGCAGCCGGGACCGGGATCAGCCCCAGCATTTT
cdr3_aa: CASSRDRDQPQHF

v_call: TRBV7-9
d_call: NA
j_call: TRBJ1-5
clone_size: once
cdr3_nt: TGTGCCAGCAGCCCGGGAGGTTATCAGCCCCAGCATTTT
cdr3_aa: CASSPGGYQPQHF

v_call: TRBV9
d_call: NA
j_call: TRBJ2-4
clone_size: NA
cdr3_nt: TGTGCCAGCAGCGTAGACGCCAAAAACATTCAGTACTTC
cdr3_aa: CASSVDAKNIQYF

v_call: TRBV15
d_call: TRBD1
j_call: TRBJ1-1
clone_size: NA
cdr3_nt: TGTGCCACCAGCAGAGAAGCCCGGGACAGGGGCACTGAAGCTTTCTTT
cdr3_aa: CATSREARDRGTEAFF

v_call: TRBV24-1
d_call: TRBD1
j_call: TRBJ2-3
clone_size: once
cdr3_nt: TGTGCCACCAGTGAGGGGGACAGGGGGACGGCAGATACGCAGTATTTT
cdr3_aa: CATSEGDRGTADTQYF

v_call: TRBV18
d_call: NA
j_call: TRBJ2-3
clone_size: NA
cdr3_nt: TGTGCCAGCTCACCCGATTCTATACAGGGTCGGACGCAGTATTTT
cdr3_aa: CASSPDSIQGRTQYF

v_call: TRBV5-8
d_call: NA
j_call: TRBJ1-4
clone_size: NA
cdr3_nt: TGTGCCAGCAGCTTGGTGGCCGCGGGAGAAAAACTGTTTTTT
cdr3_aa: CASSLVAAGEKLFF

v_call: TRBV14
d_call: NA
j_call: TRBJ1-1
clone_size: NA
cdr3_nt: TGTGCCAGCAGCCAACTTGGGGGTTCGGGTGGCACTGAAGCTTTCTTT
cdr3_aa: CASSQLGGSGGTEAFF

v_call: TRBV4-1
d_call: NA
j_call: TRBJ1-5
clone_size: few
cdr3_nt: TGCGCCAGCAGCCAAGTCTTGGCACAGCCTCATCAGCCCCAGCATTTT
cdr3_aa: CASSQVLAQPHQPQHF

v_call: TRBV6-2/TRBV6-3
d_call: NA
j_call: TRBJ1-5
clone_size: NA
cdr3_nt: TGTGCCAGCAGTCGCTCTTACGTGGGGCAGCCCCAGCATTTT
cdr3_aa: CASSRSYVGQPQHF

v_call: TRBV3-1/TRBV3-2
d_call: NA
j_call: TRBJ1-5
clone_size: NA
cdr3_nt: TGTGCCAGCACCCCCCCAGCGGGGCAGCCCCAGCATTTT
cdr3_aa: CASTPPAGQPQHF

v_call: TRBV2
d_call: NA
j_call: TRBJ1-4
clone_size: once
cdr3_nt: TGTGCCAGCAGTGAAGGGCGGGCACTCGGAAATGAAAAACTGTTTTTT
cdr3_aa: CASSEGRALGNEKLFF

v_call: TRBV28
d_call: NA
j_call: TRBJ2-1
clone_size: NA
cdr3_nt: TGTGCCAGCAGTCTACCCTTTGGGCCCACTTTGAGCGAGCAGTTCTTC
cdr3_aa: CASSLPFGPTLSEQFF

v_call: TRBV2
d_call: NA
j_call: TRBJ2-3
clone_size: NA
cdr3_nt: TGTGCCAGCAGTGTAGCGAGCTCCTATACAGATACGCAGTATTTT
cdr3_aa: CASSVASSYTDTQYF

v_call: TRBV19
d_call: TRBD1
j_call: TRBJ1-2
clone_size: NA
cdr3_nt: TGTGCCAGTAGTATCGAGGAGACAGGGAGGCCTCCTAGCGCCTATGGCTACACCTTC
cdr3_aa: CASSIEETGRPPSAYGYTF

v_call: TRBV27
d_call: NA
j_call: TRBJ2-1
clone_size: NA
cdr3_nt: TGTGCCACCCGGGGGTACCACTCCTACAATGAGCAGTTCTTC
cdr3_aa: CATRGYHSYNEQFF

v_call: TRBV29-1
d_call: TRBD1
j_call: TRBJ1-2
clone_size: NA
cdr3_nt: TGCAGCGGTAAACAGGGGGGGAACTATGGCTACACCTTC
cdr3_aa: CSGKQGGNYGYTF

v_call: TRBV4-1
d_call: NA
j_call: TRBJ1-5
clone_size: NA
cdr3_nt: TGCGCCAGCAGCCAAATGTCGGGGGATCAGCCCCAGCATTTT
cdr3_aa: CASSQMSGDQPQHF

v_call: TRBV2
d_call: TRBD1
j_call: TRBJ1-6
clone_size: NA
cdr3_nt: TGTGCCAGCAGTAACAGGGGTAAAACCAATTCACCCCTCCACTTT
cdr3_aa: CASSNRGKTNSPLHF